The clone carrying this T cell receptor (beta chain) is labeled medium-sized. This CDR3 has 16 residues. Germline values: CDR1 SGHVS, CDR2 FQNEAQ. V dropped 5 bases and J dropped 7; count of bases not matched to a gene: 6. This specimen comes from a study of neurological immune-mediated disorders. TCRdb re-derived calls from the 5' RACE reads in MiXCR, one entry per CDR3 protein. This repertoire shows 28,000 or so distinct CDR3 sequences, approximately 12% found once; its top ten account for 6.5% to 9%. The chain is built from TRBV7-8 and TRBJ1-6, with 12 bases lining up with TRBD1. Sequencing was done on a sample of PBMCs. The clonotype comes from a man aged 55 to 70 in good health. CDR3 bases: TGTGCCAGCAGCGGGGGACAGGGGGCTTTGAATTCACCCCTCCACTTT. Translating gives CASSGGQGALNSPLHF.